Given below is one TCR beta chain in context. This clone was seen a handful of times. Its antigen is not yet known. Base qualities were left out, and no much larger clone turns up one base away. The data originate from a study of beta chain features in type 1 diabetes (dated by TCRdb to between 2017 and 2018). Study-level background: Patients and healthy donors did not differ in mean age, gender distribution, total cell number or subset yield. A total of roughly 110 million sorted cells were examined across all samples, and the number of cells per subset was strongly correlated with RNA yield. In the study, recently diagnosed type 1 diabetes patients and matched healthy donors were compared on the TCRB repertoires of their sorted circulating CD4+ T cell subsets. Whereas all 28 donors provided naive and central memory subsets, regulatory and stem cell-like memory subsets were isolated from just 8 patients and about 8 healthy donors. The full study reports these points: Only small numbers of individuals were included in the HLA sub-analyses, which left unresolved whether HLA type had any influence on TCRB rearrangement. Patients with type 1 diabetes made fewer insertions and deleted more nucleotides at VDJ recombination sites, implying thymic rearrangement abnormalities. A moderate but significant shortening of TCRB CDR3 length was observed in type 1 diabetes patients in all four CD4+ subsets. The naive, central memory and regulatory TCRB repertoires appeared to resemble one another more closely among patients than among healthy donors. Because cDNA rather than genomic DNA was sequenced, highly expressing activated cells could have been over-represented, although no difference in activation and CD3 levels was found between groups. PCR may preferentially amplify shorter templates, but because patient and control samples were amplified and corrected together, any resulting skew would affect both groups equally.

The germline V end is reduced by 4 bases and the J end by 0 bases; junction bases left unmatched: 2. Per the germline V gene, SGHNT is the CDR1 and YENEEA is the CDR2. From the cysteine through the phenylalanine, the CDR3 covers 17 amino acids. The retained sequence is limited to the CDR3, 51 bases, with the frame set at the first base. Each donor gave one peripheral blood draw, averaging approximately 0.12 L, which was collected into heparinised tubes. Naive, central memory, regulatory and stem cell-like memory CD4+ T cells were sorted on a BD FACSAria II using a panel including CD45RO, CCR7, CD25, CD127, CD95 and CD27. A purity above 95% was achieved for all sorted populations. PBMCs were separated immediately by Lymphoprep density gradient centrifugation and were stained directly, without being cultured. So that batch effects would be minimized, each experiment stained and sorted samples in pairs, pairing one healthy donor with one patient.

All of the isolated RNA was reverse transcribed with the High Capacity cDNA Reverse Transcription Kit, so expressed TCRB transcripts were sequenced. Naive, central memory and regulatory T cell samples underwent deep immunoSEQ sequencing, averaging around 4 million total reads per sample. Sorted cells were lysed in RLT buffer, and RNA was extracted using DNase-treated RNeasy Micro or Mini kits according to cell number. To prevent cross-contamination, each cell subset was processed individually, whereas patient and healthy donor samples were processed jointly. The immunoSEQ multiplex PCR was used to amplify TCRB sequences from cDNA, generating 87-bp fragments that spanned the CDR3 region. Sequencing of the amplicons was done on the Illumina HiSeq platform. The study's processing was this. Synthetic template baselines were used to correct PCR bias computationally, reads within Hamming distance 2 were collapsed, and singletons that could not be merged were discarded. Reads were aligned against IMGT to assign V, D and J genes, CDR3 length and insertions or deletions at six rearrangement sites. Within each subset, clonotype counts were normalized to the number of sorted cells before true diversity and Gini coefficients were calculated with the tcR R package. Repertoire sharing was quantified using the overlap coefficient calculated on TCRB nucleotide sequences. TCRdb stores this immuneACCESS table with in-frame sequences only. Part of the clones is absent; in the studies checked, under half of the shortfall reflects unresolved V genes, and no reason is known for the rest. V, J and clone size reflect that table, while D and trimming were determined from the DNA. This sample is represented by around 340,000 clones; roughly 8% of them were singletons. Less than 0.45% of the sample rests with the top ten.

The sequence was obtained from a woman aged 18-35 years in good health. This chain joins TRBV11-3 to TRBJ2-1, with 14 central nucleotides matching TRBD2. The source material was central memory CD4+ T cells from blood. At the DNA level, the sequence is TGTGCCAGCAGCTGGACTAGCGGGAGGAGCTCCTACAATGAGCAGTTCTTC. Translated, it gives CASSWTSGRSSYNEQFF.